These T cell receptor beta chains were read from a single sample in a study of shared clonotypes between healthy human individuals. Profiling relied on immunoSEQ multiplex PCR, and the TCRdb table lists in-frame clones only, not all of them. The table includes around 2.5 million clones, approximately 93% detected once. The material sequenced was naive CD4+ T cells from PBMCs. The receptors stem from a man younger than 30 in good health. Some clones in this sample may be carry-over from other donors' samples. The CDR3 runs from the conserved cysteine through the conserved F or W. D genes are given only for firm matches. The size field is filled for only some rows; it gives once, few, many or a size class.

d_call: -
v_call: TRBV11-2
clone_size: -
j_call: TRBJ2-3
cdr3_length: 15
cdr3_aa: CASSSGRRWRDTQYF
cdr3_nt: TGTGCCAGCAGCTCAGGGCGGAGGTGGCGGGATACGCAGTATTTT

d_call: -
v_call: TRBV5-1
clone_size: once
j_call: TRBJ2-2
cdr3_length: 16
cdr3_aa: CASSLSTATNTGELFF
cdr3_nt: TGCGCCAGCAGCTTGTCGACAGCGACGAACACCGGGGAGCTGTTTTTT

d_call: -
v_call: TRBV7-9
clone_size: -
j_call: TRBJ1-2
cdr3_length: 15
cdr3_aa: CASSVGHPLNYGYTF
cdr3_nt: TGTGCCAGCAGCGTCGGACACCCGCTCAACTATGGCTACACCTTC

d_call: TRBD2
v_call: TRBV5-5
clone_size: once
j_call: TRBJ2-1
cdr3_length: 14
cdr3_aa: CASSSDRRGDEQFF
cdr3_nt: TGTGCCAGCAGCTCCGACCGGCGGGGGGATGAGCAGTTCTTC

d_call: -
v_call: TRBV4-1
clone_size: -
j_call: TRBJ2-2
cdr3_length: 15
cdr3_aa: CASSQDRSGAGELFF
cdr3_nt: TGCGCCAGCAGCCAAGATCGGTCAGGGGCCGGGGAGCTGTTTTTT

d_call: TRBD1
v_call: TRBV5-1
clone_size: -
j_call: TRBJ1-1
cdr3_length: 15
cdr3_aa: CASSTGTGRGTEAFF
cdr3_nt: TGCGCCAGCAGCACTGGGACAGGGAGAGGCACTGAAGCTTTCTTT

d_call: TRBD1
v_call: TRBV7-3
clone_size: -
j_call: TRBJ1-2
cdr3_length: 17
cdr3_aa: CASRRTSSTGVNYGYTF
cdr3_nt: TGTGCCAGCAGGCGTACCAGCTCGACAGGGGTGAACTATGGCTACACCTTC

d_call: -
v_call: TRBV6-6
clone_size: -
j_call: TRBJ1-1
cdr3_length: 13
cdr3_aa: CASDMTVNTEAFF
cdr3_nt: TGTGCCAGCGATATGACGGTGAACACTGAAGCTTTCTTT

d_call: -
v_call: TRBV27
clone_size: -
j_call: TRBJ2-2
cdr3_length: 12
cdr3_aa: CASSIEYGELFF
cdr3_nt: TGTGCCAGCAGCATAGAGTACGGGGAGCTGTTTTTT

d_call: -
v_call: TRBV30
clone_size: -
j_call: TRBJ2-7
cdr3_length: 15
cdr3_aa: CAWSATGTRVYEQYF
cdr3_nt: TGTGCCTGGAGTGCAACAGGGACACGGGTCTACGAGCAGTACTTC

d_call: TRBD1
v_call: TRBV18
clone_size: -
j_call: TRBJ1-2
cdr3_length: 15
cdr3_aa: CASSPPGTGIGGYTF
cdr3_nt: TGTGCCAGCTCACCACCCGGGACAGGTATAGGAGGCTACACCTTC

d_call: TRBD2
v_call: TRBV28
clone_size: -
j_call: TRBJ2-1
cdr3_length: 16
cdr3_aa: CASSSIPRTSGKEQFF
cdr3_nt: TGTGCCAGCAGTTCCATTCCGAGGACTAGCGGGAAGGAGCAGTTCTTC

d_call: -
v_call: TRBV4-2
clone_size: -
j_call: TRBJ2-7
cdr3_length: 16
cdr3_aa: CASSQQWGKSSYEQYF
cdr3_nt: TGTGCCAGCAGCCAACAGTGGGGGAAAAGCTCCTACGAGCAGTACTTC

d_call: -
v_call: TRBV2
clone_size: -
j_call: TRBJ2-2
cdr3_length: 16
cdr3_aa: CASRDRSGSNTGELFF
cdr3_nt: TGTGCCAGCAGGGACAGGAGCGGGTCGAACACCGGGGAGCTGTTTTTT

d_call: TRBD2
v_call: TRBV2
clone_size: -
j_call: TRBJ2-3
cdr3_length: 20
cdr3_aa: CASSPIGTSGRASSTDTQYF
cdr3_nt: TGTGCCAGCAGTCCAATCGGCACTAGCGGGAGGGCGTCGAGCACAGATACGCAGTATTTT

d_call: -
v_call: TRBV18
clone_size: -
j_call: TRBJ2-3
cdr3_length: 14
cdr3_aa: CASSPRTEEDTQYF
cdr3_nt: TGTGCCAGCTCACCAAGGACTGAAGAGGATACGCAGTATTTT

d_call: TRBD1
v_call: TRBV19
clone_size: -
j_call: TRBJ2-7
cdr3_length: 13
cdr3_aa: CASSIDRGYEQYF
cdr3_nt: TGTGCCAGTAGTATTGACAGGGGTTACGAGCAGTACTTC

d_call: -
v_call: TRBV5-1
clone_size: -
j_call: TRBJ2-5
cdr3_length: 14
cdr3_aa: CASSFSTAQETQYF
cdr3_nt: TGCGCCAGCAGCTTTTCGACAGCCCAAGAGACCCAGTACTTC

d_call: -
v_call: TRBV6-5
clone_size: -
j_call: TRBJ1-1
cdr3_length: 14
cdr3_aa: CASSSQGGGTEAFF
cdr3_nt: TGTGCCAGCAGTTCCCAGGGAGGGGGCACTGAAGCTTTCTTT

d_call: -
v_call: TRBV19
clone_size: once
j_call: TRBJ2-2
cdr3_length: 15
cdr3_aa: CASSIKTSPTGELFF
cdr3_nt: TGTGCCAGTAGTATTAAGACCAGCCCCACCGGGGAGCTGTTTTTT

d_call: -
v_call: TRBV7-2
clone_size: -
j_call: TRBJ1-4
cdr3_length: 16
cdr3_aa: CASSLWGQGAGEKLFF
cdr3_nt: TGTGCCAGCAGCTTATGGGGGCAGGGCGCTGGAGAAAAACTGTTTTTT

d_call: -
v_call: TRBV6-6
clone_size: -
j_call: TRBJ1-1
cdr3_length: 13
cdr3_aa: CASRGLGGTEAFF
cdr3_nt: TGTGCCAGCAGAGGACTGGGGGGCACTGAAGCTTTCTTT

d_call: TRBD1
v_call: TRBV5-6
clone_size: -
j_call: TRBJ2-1
cdr3_length: 15
cdr3_aa: CASSPGQGLYNEQFF
cdr3_nt: TGTGCCAGCAGCCCGGGACAGGGACTCTACAATGAGCAGTTCTTC

d_call: -
v_call: TRBV18
clone_size: once
j_call: TRBJ1-4
cdr3_length: 14
cdr3_aa: CASSPPGLSEKLFF
cdr3_nt: TGTGCCAGCTCACCCCCAGGGCTGAGTGAAAAACTGTTTTTT